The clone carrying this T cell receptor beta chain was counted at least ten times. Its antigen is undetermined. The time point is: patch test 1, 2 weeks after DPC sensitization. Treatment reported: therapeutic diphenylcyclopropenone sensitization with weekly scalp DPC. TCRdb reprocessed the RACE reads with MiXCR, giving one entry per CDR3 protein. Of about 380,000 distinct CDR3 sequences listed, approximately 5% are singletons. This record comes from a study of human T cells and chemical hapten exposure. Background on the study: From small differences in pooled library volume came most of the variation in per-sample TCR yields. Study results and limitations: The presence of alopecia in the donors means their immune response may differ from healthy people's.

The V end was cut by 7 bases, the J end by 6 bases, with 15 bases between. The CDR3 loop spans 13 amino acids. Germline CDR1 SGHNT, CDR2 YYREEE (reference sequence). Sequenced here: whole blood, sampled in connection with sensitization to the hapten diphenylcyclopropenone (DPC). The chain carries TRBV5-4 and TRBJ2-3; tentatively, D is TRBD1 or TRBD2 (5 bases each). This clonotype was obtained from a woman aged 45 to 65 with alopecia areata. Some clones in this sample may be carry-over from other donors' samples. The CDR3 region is CASAGTAQDTQYF. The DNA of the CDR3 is TGTGCCAGCGCCGGGACGGCGCAGGATACGCAGTATTTT.